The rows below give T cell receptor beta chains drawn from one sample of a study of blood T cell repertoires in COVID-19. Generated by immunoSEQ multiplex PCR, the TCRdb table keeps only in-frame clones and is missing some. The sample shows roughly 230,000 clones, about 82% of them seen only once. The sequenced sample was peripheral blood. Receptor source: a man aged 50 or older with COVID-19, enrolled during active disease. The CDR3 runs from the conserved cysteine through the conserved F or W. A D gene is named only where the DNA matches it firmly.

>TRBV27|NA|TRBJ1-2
TGTGCCAGCAGTTTATCCGGGGGGCGCCGGTGGGGCTACACCTTC
CASSLSGGRRWGYTF
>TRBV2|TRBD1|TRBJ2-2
TGTGCCACCACCGACAGGGTTAGCACCGGGGAGCTGTTTTTT
CATTDRVSTGELFF
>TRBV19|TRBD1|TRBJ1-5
TGTGCCAGTAAACCCCGGGACAGGGGGTTTTCGGGCAATCAGCCCCAGCATTTT
CASKPRDRGFSGNQPQHF
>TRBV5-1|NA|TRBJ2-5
TGCGCCAGCAACTCTGCAACGGTAAAAGAGACCCAGTACTTC
CASNSATVKETQYF
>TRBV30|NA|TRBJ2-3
TGTGCCTGGAATCTGGGACAAGTGACAGATACGCAGTATTTT
CAWNLGQVTDTQYF
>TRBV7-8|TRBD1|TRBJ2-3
TGTGCCAGCAGCGCCCGGACAGGGCAAACGCAGTATTTT
CASSARTGQTQYF
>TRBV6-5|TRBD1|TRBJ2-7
TGTGCCAGCAGAAACAGGGGGCAGGGTGGGTACGAGCAGTACTTC
CASRNRGQGGYEQYF
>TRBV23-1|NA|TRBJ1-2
TGCGCCAGCAGTCAGGAGCTACAGGAAAACTATGGCTACACCTTC
CASSQELQENYGYTF
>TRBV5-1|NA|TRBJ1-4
TGCGCCAGCAGCGCCTCAGGGGCAACTAATGAAAAACTGTTTTTT
CASSASGATNEKLFF
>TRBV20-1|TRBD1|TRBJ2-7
TGCAGTGCCACCAGGGACAGAGAGCAGTACTTC
CSATRDREQYF
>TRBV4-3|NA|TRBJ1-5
TGCGCCAGCAGCCAAGATCTGCGGCAGCCCCAGCATTTT
CASSQDLRQPQHF
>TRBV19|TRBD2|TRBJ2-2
TGTGCCAGTATTGATAGCGGGGGGGCGAACACCGGGGAGCTGTTTTTT
CASIDSGGANTGELFF
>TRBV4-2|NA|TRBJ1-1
TGTGCCAGCAGCAAGGACAGACTGAACACTGAAGCTTTCTTT
CASSKDRLNTEAFF
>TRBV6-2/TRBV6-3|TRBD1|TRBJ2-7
TGTGCCAGCAGTTACCGAAGGGACAGGGGGTCGCTCTCCTACGAGCAGTACTTC
CASSYRRDRGSLSYEQYF